A single TCR beta chain is shown here with its context. The V gene lost 0 bases and the J gene lost 3 bases, with 10 bases spanning the gap. The CDR3 length is 15 residues. Germline V gene lookup returns CDR1 SGHTS and CDR2 YDEGEE. The table came from immunoSEQ multiplex PCR; TCRdb's copy has only in-frame clones and leaves some out. The repertoire holds about 120,000 clones, with about four fifths as singletons. These data are taken from a study of blood T cell repertoires in COVID-19. The TCR was taken from a woman aged 80 or over with acute or convalescent COVID-19. This chain connects TRBV5-8 to TRBJ1-5, with D possibly matching TRBD1 (6 bases). Sequencing used peripheral blood. CDR3 DNA: TGTGCCAGCAGCTTGGATCAGGGGACCAATCAGCCCCAGCATTTT. Translated: CASSLDQGTNQPQHF.